This T cell receptor (beta chain) was profiled in a study of glioma-infiltrating T cells after dendritic cell vaccination. Study context: Autologous tumor lysate was loaded overnight onto monocyte-derived dendritic cells grown seven days with IL-4 and GM-CSF. Study-wide points: Patients with more pretreatment TILs had longer time to progression and survival.

With 4 bases clipped from V and 5 bases from J, the junction kept 9 bases outside the gene matches. The CDR3 is 15 amino acids. Germline CDR1 and CDR2: SGHNT and YYREEE (reference sequence). The time point here: after dendritic cell vaccination, including at tumor progression/relapse. Concerning this clone itself: Its target is not known.

Primers: 60 V beta forward and 13 J beta reverse. Measured with immunoSEQ multiplex PCR; TCRdb has only the in-frame clones, and not every one. The table lists approximately 50,000 clones, 70% to 90% of them singletons, with roughly 5% in the top ten. The chain employs TRBV5-4 and TRBJ2-5; 9 positions agree with TRBD1. The specimen comprised blood, sampled after dendritic cell vaccination. The clonotype originates from a human donor with glioblastoma. In nucleotides, the CDR3 is TGTGCCAGCAGCGTCGAAACAGGGGGCTGGGAGACCCAGTACTTC. Translation gives CASSVETGGWETQYF.